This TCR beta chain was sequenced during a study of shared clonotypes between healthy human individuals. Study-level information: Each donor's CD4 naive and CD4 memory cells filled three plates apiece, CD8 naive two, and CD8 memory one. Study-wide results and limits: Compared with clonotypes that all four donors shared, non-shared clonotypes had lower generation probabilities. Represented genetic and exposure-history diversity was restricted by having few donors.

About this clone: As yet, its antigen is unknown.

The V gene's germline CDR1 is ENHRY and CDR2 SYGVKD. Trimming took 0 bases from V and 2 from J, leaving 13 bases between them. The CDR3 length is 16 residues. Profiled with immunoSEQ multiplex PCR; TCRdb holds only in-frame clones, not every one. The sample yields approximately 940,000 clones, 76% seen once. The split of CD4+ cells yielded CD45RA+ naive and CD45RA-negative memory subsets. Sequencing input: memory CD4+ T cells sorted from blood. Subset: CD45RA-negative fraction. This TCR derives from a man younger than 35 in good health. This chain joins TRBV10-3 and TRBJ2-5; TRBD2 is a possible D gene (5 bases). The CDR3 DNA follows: TGTGCCATCAGTGAGTCCCCGACTACCCAACAAGAGACCCAGTACTTC. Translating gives CAISESPTTQQETQYF.